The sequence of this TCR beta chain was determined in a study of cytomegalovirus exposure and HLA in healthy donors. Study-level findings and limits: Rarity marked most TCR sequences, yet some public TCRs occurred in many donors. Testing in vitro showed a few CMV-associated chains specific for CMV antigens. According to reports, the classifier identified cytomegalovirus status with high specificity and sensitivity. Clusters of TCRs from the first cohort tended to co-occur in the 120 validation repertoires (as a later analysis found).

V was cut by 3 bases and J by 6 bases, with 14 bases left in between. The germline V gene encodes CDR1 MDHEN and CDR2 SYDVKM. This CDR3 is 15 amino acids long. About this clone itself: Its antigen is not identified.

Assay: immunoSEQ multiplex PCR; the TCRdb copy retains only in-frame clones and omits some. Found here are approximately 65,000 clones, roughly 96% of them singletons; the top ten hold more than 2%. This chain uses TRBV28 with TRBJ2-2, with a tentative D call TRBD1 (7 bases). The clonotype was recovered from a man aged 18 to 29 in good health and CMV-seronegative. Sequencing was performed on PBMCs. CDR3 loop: CASSLARGVAGELFF. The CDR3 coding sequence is TGTGCCAGCAGTTTGGCCAGGGGGGTAGCCGGGGAGCTGTTTTTT.